This T cell receptor beta chain comes out of a study of OX40 agonist ivuxolimab in advanced cancers. Study overall: As their treatment, patients were administered ivuxolimab, an agonistic anti-OX40 (CD134) antibody. Anti-PD-1, anti-PD-L1 or anti-CTLA-4 therapy given earlier was allowed, and roughly 40% had some. Findings and caveats of the study: At doses 0.1 to 3.0 mg/kg, CD4+ and CD8+ clones expanded. No determination was made of the antigen specificity of the expanded peripheral T cells.

Sequenced by immunoSEQ multiplex PCR; TCRdb stores in-frame clones only, minus some. The top ten hold just under 25% of the sample, which has 75,000 or so clones, approximately 84% seen once. Trimming pared 3 bases from V and 1 base from J, leaving 15 bases between. Germline values: CDR1 LNHDA, CDR2 SQIVND (reference sequence). This CDR3 has 16 amino acids. Comment on this clone: Antigen: not known.

This sample comprised CD4+ or CD8+ T cells sorted from blood, obtained in a trial of the OX40 agonist ivuxolimab. This TCR derives from an adult with an advanced solid tumor such as melanoma, head and neck, liver or kidney cancer. The J gene is TRBJ1-1, the V gene TRBV19; D not certain. The CDR3 region has the DNA TGTGCCAGTAGTATTTCTTTCCGGTCACCGAACACTGAAGCTTTCTTT. Translated: CASSISFRSPNTEAFF.